This T cell receptor beta chain emerged from a study of tumor T cells in aggressive B-cell lymphoma. Profiling relied on immunoSEQ multiplex PCR, and the TCRdb table lists in-frame clones only, not all of them. The repertoire holds 4,500 to 5,000 clones, with roughly 90% as singletons. This clone occurred once. The sequenced material came from tumor tissue. The clonotype was recovered from an adult with diffuse large B cell lymphoma.

The CDR3 spells CASSQSREGTNDQPQHF. The DNA of the CDR3 is TGCGCCAGCAGTCAATCTAGGGAAGGGACAAATGATCAGCCCCAGCATTTT. This rearrangement joins TRBV23-1 to TRBJ1-5; the D gene is possibly TRBD1 (6 bases). TRBV23-1 is assigned to the ORF class and has an uncertain function. The CDR3 is 17 amino acids. Trimming removed 0 bases from V and 5 bases from J, with 17 bases in between.